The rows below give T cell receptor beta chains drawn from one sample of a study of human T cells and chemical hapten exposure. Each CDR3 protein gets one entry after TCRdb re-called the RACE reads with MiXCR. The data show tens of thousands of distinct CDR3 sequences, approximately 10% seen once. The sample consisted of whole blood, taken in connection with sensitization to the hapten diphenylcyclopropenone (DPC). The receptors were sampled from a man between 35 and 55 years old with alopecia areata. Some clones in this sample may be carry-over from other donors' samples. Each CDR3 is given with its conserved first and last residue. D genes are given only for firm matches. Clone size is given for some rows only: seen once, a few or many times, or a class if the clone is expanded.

TGTGCCAGCACCGGCGCGGGACAGGGTGTCGAGACCCAGTACTTC	CASTGAGQGVETQYF	TRBD1	TRBV28	TRBJ2-5	-
TGTGCCAGCAGTTACTCGAGCAGGTTAGGGAATGAGCAGTTCTTC	CASSYSSRLGNEQFF	-	TRBV6-6	TRBJ2-1	few
TGTGCCAGCAGCCGGGAGGTAGAGACCCAGTACTTC	CASSREVETQYF	TRBD2	TRBV7-2	TRBJ2-5	many
TGCGCCAGCAGCCCGGGACTAGCGGGAGGATATTTATCCTACGAGCAGTACTTC	CASSPGLAGGYLSYEQYF	TRBD2	TRBV5-1	TRBJ2-7	-
TGCAGTGCTAGATGGGGACGGGGAACCACTGAAGCTTTCTTT	CSARWGRGTTEAFF	-	TRBV20-1	TRBJ1-1	many
TGTGCCAGTCGGACTGCTTATGGCTACACCTTC	CASRTAYGYTF	-	TRBV28	TRBJ1-2	-
TGTGCCAGCAGAGAGGGTACCTATAATTCACCCCTCCACTTT	CASREGTYNSPLHF	-	TRBV6-5	TRBJ1-6	few
TGTGCCAGCAACAAGGGACCTAACACTGAAGCTTTCTTT	CASNKGPNTEAFF	-	TRBV7-3	TRBJ1-1	many
TGTGCCAGCAGCCATAACCAGGTGTGGGATGGCTACACCTTC	CASSHNQVWDGYTF	-	TRBV3-1	TRBJ1-2	many
TGTGCCAGCAGTTTAGCGGGCCGTACTGAAGCTTTCTTT	CASSLAGRTEAFF	-	TRBV12-3/TRBV12-4	TRBJ1-1	-
TGTGCCAGCAGAGCCGGGTCCCCACGGACCCAAGAGACCCAGTACTTC	CASRAGSPRTQETQYF	-	TRBV2	TRBJ2-5	-
TGTGCCAGCAGCCCAACTTCTTACACCTACAATGAGCAGTTCTTC	CASSPTSYTYNEQFF	-	TRBV7-3	TRBJ2-1	-
TGCAGTGCTAGAGCCCCCAGGACAGGGGGAAACACCATATATTTT	CSARAPRTGGNTIYF	TRBD1	TRBV20-1	TRBJ1-3	few
TGTGCCAGCAGTTCCTTTCTCAGGTCCGGGGAGCTGTTTTTT	CASSSFLRSGELFF	-	TRBV6-2/TRBV6-3	TRBJ2-2	few
TGTGCCAGCAGCGTAGCAGGACATAGCTCTGGGGCCAACGTCCTGACTTTC	CASSVAGHSSGANVLTF	-	TRBV9	TRBJ2-6	many
TGTGCCAGCAGCCCTCTTCGCGGGACCCGCTACGAGCAGTACTTC	CASSPLRGTRYEQYF	-	TRBV3-1	TRBJ2-7	few
TGTGCCAGCAGCTTTCTAGCGGCCCACGAGCAGTACTTC	CASSFLAAHEQYF	TRBD2	TRBV5-8	TRBJ2-7	few
TGTGCCAGCAGTTACTTAAATAGAATATCCGGGACAGGGGTCGAGCAGTACTTC	CASSYLNRISGTGVEQYF	TRBD1	TRBV6-6	TRBJ2-7	-
TGTGCCAGCAGCTTATTGGTCCCCAGGGAGCAGTACTTC	CASSLLVPREQYF	-	TRBV7-2	TRBJ2-7	-
TGTGCCAGCAGCTTAGGGGACATCCCCTCCTACGAGCAGTACTTC	CASSLGDIPSYEQYF	-	TRBV7-9	TRBJ2-7	few
TGTGCCAGCAGCTCAAACAGCGGGAGGAGAGAGACCCAGTACTTC	CASSSNSGRRETQYF	TRBD2	TRBV7-9	TRBJ2-5	many
TGTGCCAGCAGCCATCAGAGGAACACTGAAGCTTTCTTT	CASSHQRNTEAFF	-	TRBV6-2/TRBV6-3	TRBJ1-1	-
TGTGCCAGCAGACAGACTAGCGGGAGAGCAGATACGCAGTATTTT	CASRQTSGRADTQYF	TRBD2	TRBV7-2	TRBJ2-3	few